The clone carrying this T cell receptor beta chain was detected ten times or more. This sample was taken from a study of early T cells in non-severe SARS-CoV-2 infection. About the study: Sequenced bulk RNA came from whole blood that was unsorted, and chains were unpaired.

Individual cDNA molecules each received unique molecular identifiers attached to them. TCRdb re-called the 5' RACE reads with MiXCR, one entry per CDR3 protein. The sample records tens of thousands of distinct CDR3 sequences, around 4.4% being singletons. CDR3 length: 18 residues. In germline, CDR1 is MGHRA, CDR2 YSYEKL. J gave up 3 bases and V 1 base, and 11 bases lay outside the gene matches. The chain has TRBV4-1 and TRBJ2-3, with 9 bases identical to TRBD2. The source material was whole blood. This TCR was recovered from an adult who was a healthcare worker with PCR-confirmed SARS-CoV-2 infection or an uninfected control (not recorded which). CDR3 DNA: TGCGCCAGCAGCCAAGTTGGGGCGACTAGCGGTGGTACAGATACGCAGTATTTT. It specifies CASSQVGATSGGTDTQYF.